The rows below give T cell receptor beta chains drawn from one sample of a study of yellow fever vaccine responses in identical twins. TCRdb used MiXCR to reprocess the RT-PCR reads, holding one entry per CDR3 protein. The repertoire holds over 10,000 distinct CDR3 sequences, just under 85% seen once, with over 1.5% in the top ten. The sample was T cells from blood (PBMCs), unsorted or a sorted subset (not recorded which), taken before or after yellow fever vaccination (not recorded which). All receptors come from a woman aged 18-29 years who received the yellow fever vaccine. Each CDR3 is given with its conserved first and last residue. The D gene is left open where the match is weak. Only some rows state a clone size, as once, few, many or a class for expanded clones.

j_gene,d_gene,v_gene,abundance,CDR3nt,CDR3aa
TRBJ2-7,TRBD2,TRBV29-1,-,TGCAGCGTTAGGTCTAGCGGATCCTACGAGCAGTACTTC,CSVRSSGSYEQYF
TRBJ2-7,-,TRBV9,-,TGTGCCAGCAGCGTCCGGGAGAATCCCTACGAGCAGTACTTC,CASSVRENPYEQYF
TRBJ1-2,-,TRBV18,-,TGTGCCAGCTCACCATGGACCGGGGCCTATGGCTACACCTTC,CASSPWTGAYGYTF
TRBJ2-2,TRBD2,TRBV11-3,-,TGTGCCAGCAGCTTAATGATGACGGGAGGGGGCACCGGGGAGCTGTTTTTT,CASSLMMTGGGTGELFF
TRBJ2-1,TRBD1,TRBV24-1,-,TGTGCCACCAGTGCGACAGGGGGTACCTACAATGAGCAGTTCTTC,CATSATGGTYNEQFF
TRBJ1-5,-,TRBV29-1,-,TGCAGCGTTGAACAGGGAGGCAATCAGCCCCAGCATTTT,CSVEQGGNQPQHF
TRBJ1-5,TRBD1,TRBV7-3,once,TGTGCCAGCAGCATCCAACAGGGGCCCAATCAGCCCCAGCATTTT,CASSIQQGPNQPQHF
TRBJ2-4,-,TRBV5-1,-,TGCGCCAGCAGCCCCGGGCAGGGGAACATTCAGTACTTC,CASSPGQGNIQYF
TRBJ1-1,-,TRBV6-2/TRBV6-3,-,TGTGCCAGCAGTTACAATGAGATGAACACTGAAGCTTTCTTT,CASSYNEMNTEAFF
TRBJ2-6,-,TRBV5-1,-,TGCGCCAGCAGCTTACTCAGGGACTCTGGGGCCAACGTCCTGACTTTC,CASSLLRDSGANVLTF
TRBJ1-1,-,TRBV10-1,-,TGCGCCAGCAGTGAGTCCACGGCCAGCAACACTGAAGCTTTCTTT,CASSESTASNTEAFF
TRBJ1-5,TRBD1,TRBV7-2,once,TGTGCCAGCAGCTTCGCGACAGGGACAGGAGGCAATCAGCCCCAGCATTTT,CASSFATGTGGNQPQHF
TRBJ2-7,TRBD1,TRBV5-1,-,TGCGCCAGCAGCTTGGTAACAGGGGCCTCCTACGAGCAGTACTTC,CASSLVTGASYEQYF
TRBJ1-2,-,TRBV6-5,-,TGTGCCAGCAGCGAGTCAGGGAGGAGCTATGGCTACACCTTC,CASSESGRSYGYTF
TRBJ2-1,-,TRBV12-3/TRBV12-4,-,TGTGCCAGCAGTTTAAACAATGAGCAGTTCTTC,CASSLNNEQFF
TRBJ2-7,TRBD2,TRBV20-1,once,TGCAGTGCTAGATCGCTAGCGGGAGTTCTTTACGAGCAGTACTTC,CSARSLAGVLYEQYF
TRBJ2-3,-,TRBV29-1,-,TGCAGCGTTGAAGTCTGGACAGTGACTAGCACAGATACGCAGTATTTT,CSVEVWTVTSTDTQYF
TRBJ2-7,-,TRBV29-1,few,TGCAGCGTTACCTCAGCCAGGGGCGAGCAGTACTTC,CSVTSARGEQYF
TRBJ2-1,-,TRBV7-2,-,TGTGCCAGCAGCTTAGGAGGACGGTTAAATGAGCAGTTCTTC,CASSLGGRLNEQFF
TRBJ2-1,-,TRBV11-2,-,TGTGCCAGCAGCTTAGAATACCTGAAGGATGAGCAGTTCTTC,CASSLEYLKDEQFF
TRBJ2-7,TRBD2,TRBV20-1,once,TGCAGTGCTCCCTTCCTAGCGGGAGGCTACGAGCAGTACTTC,CSAPFLAGGYEQYF
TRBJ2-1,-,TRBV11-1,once,TGTGCCAGCAGCCCAGAAGGGTACAATGAGCAGTTCTTC,CASSPEGYNEQFF
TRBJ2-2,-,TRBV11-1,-,TGTGCCAGCAGCTTCCCAAAGACAGGGAACACCGGGGAGCTGTTTTTT,CASSFPKTGNTGELFF
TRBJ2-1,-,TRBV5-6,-,TGTGCCAGCAGCTTGGCCTTAGCGGCTGAGCAGTTCTTC,CASSLALAAEQFF
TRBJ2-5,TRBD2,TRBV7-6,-,TGTGCCAGCAGCTCCCGGACTAGCGGGGGGGAAGAGACCCAGTACTTC,CASSSRTSGGEETQYF
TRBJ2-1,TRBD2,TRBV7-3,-,TGTGCCAGCAGCCTAACTAGCGGGAGTAGGTACAATGAGCAGTTCTTC,CASSLTSGSRYNEQFF
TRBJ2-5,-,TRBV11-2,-,TGTGCCACACGAAAAGGAAACGCCGGGACCCAGTACTTC,CATRKGNAGTQYF
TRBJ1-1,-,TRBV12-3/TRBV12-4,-,TGTGCCAGCAGTTCCACAGCGGGCGCTTACACTGAAGCTTTCTTT,CASSSTAGAYTEAFF
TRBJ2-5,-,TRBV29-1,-,TGCAGCGTTGACCAAGGGGTTTTCCAAGAGACCCAGTACTTC,CSVDQGVFQETQYF
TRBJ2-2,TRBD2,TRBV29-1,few,TGCAGCGTTGAAGATGAGCGGGATTTGACCGGGGAGCTGTTTTTT,CSVEDERDLTGELFF
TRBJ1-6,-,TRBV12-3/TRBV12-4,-,TGTGCCAGCAGTCCTCCCGGCCGCTATAATTCACCCCTCCACTTT,CASSPPGRYNSPLHF
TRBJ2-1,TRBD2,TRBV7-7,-,TGTGCTAGCAGTCCAGGGACTAGTTCAGGGAATGAGCAGTTCTTC,CASSPGTSSGNEQFF
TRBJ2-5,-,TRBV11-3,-,TGTGCCAGCAGCCCTAATAGCGGCCAAGAGACCCAGTACTTC,CASSPNSGQETQYF
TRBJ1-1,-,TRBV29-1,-,TGCAGCGTCCGGGATGGCGGTGGCACTGAAGCTTTCTTT,CSVRDGGGTEAFF
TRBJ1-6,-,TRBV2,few,TGTGCCAGCAGTGAACAGGGAGGAGTAAAGAATTCACCCCTCCACTTT,CASSEQGGVKNSPLHF
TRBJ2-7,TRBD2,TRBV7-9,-,TGTGCCAGCAGTTCGGGTAGCGGGGGCCCCGTCTTC,CASSSGSGGPVF
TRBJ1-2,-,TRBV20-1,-,TGCAGTGCTACCCCTCCAGGGTCAAATGGCTACACCTTC,CSATPPGSNGYTF
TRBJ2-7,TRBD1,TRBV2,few,TGTGCCAGCAGTGAAAACAGGGGATCCTACGAGCAGTACTTC,CASSENRGSYEQYF
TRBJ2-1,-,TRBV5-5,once,TGTGCCAGCAGCTACTTGGATGAGCAGTTCTTC,CASSYLDEQFF